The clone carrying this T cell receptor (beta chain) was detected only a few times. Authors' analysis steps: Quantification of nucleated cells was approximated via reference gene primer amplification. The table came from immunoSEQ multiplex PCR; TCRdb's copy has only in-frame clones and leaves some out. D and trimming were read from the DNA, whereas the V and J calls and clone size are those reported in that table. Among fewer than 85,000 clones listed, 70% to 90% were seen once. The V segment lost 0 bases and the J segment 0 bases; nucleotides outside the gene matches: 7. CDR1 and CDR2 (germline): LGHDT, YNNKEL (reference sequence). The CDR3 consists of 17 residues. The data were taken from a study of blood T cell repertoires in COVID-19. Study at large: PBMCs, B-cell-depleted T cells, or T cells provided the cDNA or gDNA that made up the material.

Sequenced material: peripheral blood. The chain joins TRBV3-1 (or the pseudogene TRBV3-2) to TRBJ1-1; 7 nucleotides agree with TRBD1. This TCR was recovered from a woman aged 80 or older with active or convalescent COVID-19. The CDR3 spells CASSQERTGEVNTEAFF. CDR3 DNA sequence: TGTGCCAGCAGCCAAGAACGAACAGGGGAGGTGAACACTGAAGCTTTCTTT.